These T cell receptor beta chains were read from a single sample in a study of cytomegalovirus exposure and HLA in healthy donors. Profiling relied on immunoSEQ multiplex PCR, and the TCRdb table lists in-frame clones only, not all of them. The table lists 50,000 to 80,000 clones. Sequencing was carried out using PBMCs. These receptors were collected from a woman aged 18-30 years in good health and CMV-seronegative. Both conserved end residues are part of each CDR3. A D gene is named only where the DNA matches it firmly.

>TRBJ1-1|TRBV29-1|TRBD1
TGCAGCGTCCAAGGGGGCGTCGGGACTGAAGCTTTCTTT
CSVQGGVGTEAFF
>TRBJ1-1|TRBV5-1|-
TGCGCCAGCAGCTTGGCCGGGGGGGGTGTCACTGAAGCTTTCTTT
CASSLAGGGVTEAFF
>TRBJ1-1|TRBV19|-
TGTGCCAGTACCCAAATAACAGGGAGGGAAACTGAAGCTTTCTTT
CASTQITGRETEAFF
>TRBJ1-2|TRBV28|TRBD1
TGTGCCAGCAGTTTATGGACAGGGTCTGGCTACACCTTC
CASSLWTGSGYTF
>TRBJ1-2|TRBV15|-
TGTGCCACCAGCAGAGACAGGGGCAGCAGCGGCTATGGCTACACCTTC
CATSRDRGSSGYGYTF
>TRBJ1-1|TRBV29-1|-
TGCAGCGTTCCGAAGGGGGGGGACAACCGGTTAAAAGCTTTCTTT
CSVPKGGDNRLKAFF
>TRBJ2-7|TRBV7-9|TRBD2
TGTGCCAGCAGCTTAAGCGGGAGGGGCGAGCAGTACTTC
CASSLSGRGEQYF
>TRBJ2-7|TRBV28|-
TGTGCCAGCAGTTCGAAAGCACTCGGGCAGTACTTC
CASSSKALGQYF
>TRBJ2-3|TRBV4-1|-
TGCGCCAGCAGCGAAAGCATGGTTAGCAGCCGCACAGATACGCAGTATTTT
CASSESMVSSRTDTQYF
>TRBJ2-3|TRBV7-6|-
TGTGCCAGCAGCTTAGGGGCAACAGATACGCAGTATTTT
CASSLGATDTQYF
>TRBJ1-2|TRBV11-3|TRBD1
TGTGCCAGCAGCCCTAGGACAGGGCGGAACTATGGCTACACCTTC
CASSPRTGRNYGYTF
>TRBJ2-3|TRBV19|-
TGTGCCAGTAGTATGACAGGCATTAGCACAGATACGCAGTATTTT
CASSMTGISTDTQYF
>TRBJ2-7|TRBV6-6|TRBD1
TGTGCCAGCAGTTTACTTAGGGACAGGGGCCACGAGCAGTACTTC
CASSLLRDRGHEQYF
>TRBJ1-5|TRBV19|-
TGTGCCAGCACCAAATCAGGGGTTAGCAATCAGCCCCAGCATTTT
CASTKSGVSNQPQHF
>TRBJ1-2|TRBV7-9|-
TGTGCCAGCAGCTTAGCTTCCGGGTTCAGCTATGGCTACACCTTC
CASSLASGFSYGYTF
>TRBJ2-2|TRBV6-4|-
TGTGCCAGCAGTCCCCTCTCTCATGCCGGGAACACCGGGGAGCTGTTTTTT
CASSPLSHAGNTGELFF
>TRBJ2-7|TRBV18|TRBD2
TGTGCCAGCTCACCACCGCTGCGGGAGGGGTACGAGCAGTACTTC
CASSPPLREGYEQYF
>TRBJ1-2|TRBV30|TRBD1
TGTGCCTGGAGCACAGGGGGCGGGTATGGCTACACCTTC
CAWSTGGGYGYTF
>TRBJ1-5|TRBV30|-
TGTGCCTGGAGTGTTCAGGATGGGCTTAGCAATCAGCCCCAGCATTTT
CAWSVQDGLSNQPQHF
>TRBJ1-1|TRBV9|-
TGTGCCAGCAGCCCAAGCGGGACACTGGGGGTGAACACTGAAGCTTTCTTT
CASSPSGTLGVNTEAFF
>TRBJ2-5|TRBV9|-
TGTGCCAGCAGCCCCGAGGCGGGGGCCCTCCCAGAGACCCAGTACTTC
CASSPEAGALPETQYF
>TRBJ2-1|TRBV4-1|-
TGCGCCAGCAGCCGCCTCGGTTACAATGAGCAGTTCTTC
CASSRLGYNEQFF
>TRBJ2-7|TRBV5-1|TRBD1
TGCGCCAGCAGGGCCGGGACAGGGATTGAGGACGAGCAGTACTTC
CASRAGTGIEDEQYF
>TRBJ2-7|TRBV11-1|TRBD2
TGTGCCAGCAGCGTCGGGACTAGCGGCTACGAGCAGTACTTC
CASSVGTSGYEQYF
>TRBJ1-2|TRBV6-1|TRBD1
TGTGCCAGCAGTCCCGACAGGGGGGAAAAAGGCTACACCTTC
CASSPDRGEKGYTF
>TRBJ2-5|TRBV25-1|TRBD2
TGTGCCAGCCAACCTGGGTCGAGCGGGGGCGTGGAGACCCAGTACTTC
CASQPGSSGGVETQYF
>TRBJ1-2|TRBV4-1|-
TGCGCCAGCAGCCAAGATGAGGGAAGCTATGGCTACACCTTC
CASSQDEGSYGYTF
>TRBJ1-2|TRBV30|-
TGTGCCTGGTCCCGAGGGTTGACGGGGGGCTACACCTTC
CAWSRGLTGGYTF
>TRBJ2-6|TRBV18|-
TGTGCCAGCTCACTGTCGGTCCCCTCTGGGGCCAACGTCCTGACTTTC
CASSLSVPSGANVLTF
>TRBJ2-7|TRBV19|-
TGTGCCAGTACCGACCTGGCCGGGGGGCAGTACTTC
CASTDLAGGQYF
>TRBJ2-7|TRBV11-1|-
TGTGCCAGCAGCCCGGACGACAGGAGGTCACCCTACGAGCAGTACTTC
CASSPDDRRSPYEQYF
>TRBJ1-6|TRBV6-5|-
TGTGCCAGCAGTTTCTTCGACAGCAGTAATAATTCACCCCTCCACTTT
CASSFFDSSNNSPLHF
>TRBJ2-7|TRBV10-1|-
TGCGCCAGCAGGTGGGGACATGGATCCTACGAGCAGTACTTC
CASRWGHGSYEQYF
>TRBJ1-4|TRBV5-4|-
TGTGCCAGCAGCTCGGGGGGGACTAATGAAAAACTGTTTTTT
CASSSGGTNEKLFF
>TRBJ2-5|TRBV11-3|-
TGTGCCAGCAGCTCATTAGCGGCGGGGAAGACCCAGTACTTC
CASSSLAAGKTQYF